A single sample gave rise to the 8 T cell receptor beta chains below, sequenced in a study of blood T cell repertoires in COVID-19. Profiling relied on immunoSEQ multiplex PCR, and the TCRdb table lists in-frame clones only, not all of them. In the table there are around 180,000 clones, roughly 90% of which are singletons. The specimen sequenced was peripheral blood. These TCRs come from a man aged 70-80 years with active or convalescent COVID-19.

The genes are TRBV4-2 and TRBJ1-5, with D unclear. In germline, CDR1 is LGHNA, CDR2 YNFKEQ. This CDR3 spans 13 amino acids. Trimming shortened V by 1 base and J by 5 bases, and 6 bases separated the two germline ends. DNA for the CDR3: TGTGCCAGCAGCCAAGCACTCGATCAGCCCCAGCATTTT. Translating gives CASSQALDQPQHF.

The CDR3, as DNA: TGTGCCAGCTCACCTCAGGGATCTGGAAACACCATATATTTT. Translation: CASSPQGSGNTIYF. V is TRBV18 and J is TRBJ1-3; D possibly corresponds to TRBD1 (5 bases). Trimming stripped 3 bases from V and 1 base from J, with 7 bases between. The CDR3 runs 14 residues. Per the germline V gene, CDR1 is KGHSH and CDR2 is LQKENI.

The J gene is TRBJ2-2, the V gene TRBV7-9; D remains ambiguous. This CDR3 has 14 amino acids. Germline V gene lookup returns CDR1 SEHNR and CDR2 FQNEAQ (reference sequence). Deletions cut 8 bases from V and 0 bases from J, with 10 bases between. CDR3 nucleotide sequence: TGTGCCAGCTTCCACAGCTCGAACACCGGGGAGCTGTTTTTT. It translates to CASFHSSNTGELFF.

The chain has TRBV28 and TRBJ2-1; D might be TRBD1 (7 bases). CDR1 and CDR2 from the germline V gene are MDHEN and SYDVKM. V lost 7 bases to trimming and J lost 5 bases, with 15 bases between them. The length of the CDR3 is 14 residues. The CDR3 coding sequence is TGTGCCAGCACTCCGGGGGACAGAAACAATGAGCAGTTCTTC. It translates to CASTPGDRNNEQFF.

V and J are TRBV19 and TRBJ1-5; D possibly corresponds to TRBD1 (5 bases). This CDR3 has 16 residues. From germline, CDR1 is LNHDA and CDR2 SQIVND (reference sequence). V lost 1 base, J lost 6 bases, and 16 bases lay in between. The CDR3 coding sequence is TGTGCCAGTAGTATAGGCGGCGGGGGGGATCGTCAGCCCCAGCATTTT. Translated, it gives CASSIGGGGDRQPQHF.

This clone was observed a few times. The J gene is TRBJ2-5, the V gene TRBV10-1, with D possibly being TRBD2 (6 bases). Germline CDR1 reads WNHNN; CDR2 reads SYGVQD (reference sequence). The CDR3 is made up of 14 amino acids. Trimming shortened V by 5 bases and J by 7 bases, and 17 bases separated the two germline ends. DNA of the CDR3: TGCGCCAGCAGTTTCGGGACTCCTTCGGGGACCCAGTACTTC. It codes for CASSFGTPSGTQYF.

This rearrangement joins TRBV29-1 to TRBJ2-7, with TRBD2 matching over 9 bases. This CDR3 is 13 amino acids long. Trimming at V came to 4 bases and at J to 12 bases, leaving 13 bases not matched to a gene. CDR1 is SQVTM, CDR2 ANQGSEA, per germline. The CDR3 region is CSVAEVAGGPLYF. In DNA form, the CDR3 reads TGCAGCGTTGCGGAGGTGGCGGGAGGGCCCCTGTACTTC.

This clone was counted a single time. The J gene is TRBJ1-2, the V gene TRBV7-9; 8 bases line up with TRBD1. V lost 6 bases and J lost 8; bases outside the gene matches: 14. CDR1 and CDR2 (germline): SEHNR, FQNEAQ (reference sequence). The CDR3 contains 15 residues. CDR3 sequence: CASSDRDRRMEGYTF. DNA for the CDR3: TGTGCCAGCAGTGACAGGGACAGGCGAATGGAGGGCTACACCTTC.